Ten or more counts support the clone carrying this T cell receptor (beta chain). The target antigen is unknown. The trim removed 0 bases at V and 2 bases at J, leaving 6 bases unmatched. Germline CDR1 is DFQATT and CDR2 is SNEGSKA (reference sequence). The CDR3 length is 15 residues. This record comes from a study of regulatory T cells in long-lasting Graves disease. Study-level results: Public clonotype sharing was higher in persistent than newly diagnosed patients.

Both iRepertoire HTBI primers and Arm-PCR of CDR3 regions were used to build the TCR beta libraries. One entry per CDR3 protein results from TCRdb running MiXCR on the multiplex PCR reads. The table includes approximately 440,000 distinct CDR3 sequences, around 15% detected once. Time point meaning: newly diagnosed GD, antithyroid drugs for less than 3 months. Isolated PBMC RNA provided the starting material for the TCR library. The data were also submitted as part of a second study, on T cells in Graves' hyperthyroidism and ophthalmopathy. That work adds: Lactation, pregnancy, other autoimmune disease or uncontrolled infection excluded patients. Median prediction lead before ophthalmopathy onset was 5.5 to 7 months with the model.

The specimen comprised peripheral blood mononuclear cells (PBMCs), sampled at new diagnosis, from a patient treated with antithyroid drugs. The genes are TRBV20-1 and TRBJ2-7, with 8 bases fitting TRBD2. The TCR sequence derives from a man aged 35 to 55 with Graves disease. CDR3 protein: CSARETLAGAYEQYF. The CDR3 coding sequence is TGCAGTGCTAGAGAGACCCTAGCGGGCGCCTACGAGCAGTACTTC.